The subject of this entry is one TCR beta chain. Its target is unknown. The data belong to a study of graft-versus-host responses after intestinal transplantation. Study in general: Induction using anti-thymocyte globulin, followed by tacrolimus and steroids for approximately 3 years, was given to all recipients.

V was trimmed by 5 bases and J by 4 bases, leaving 14 bases between them. This CDR3 comprises 14 residues. The V gene's germline CDR1 is MNHEY and CDR2 SMNVEV (reference sequence). General observations from the study: Individuals carrying graft-donor T cell macrochimerism showed high graft-versus-host to host-versus-graft clonal ratios in allografts. Circulating GvH clones peaking coincided with falling HvG clones soon after transplant.

This table comes from immunoSEQ multiplex PCR, and its TCRdb copy is limited to in-frame clones, with some not included. This table holds about 89,000 clones, 93% found once. The V gene is TRBV27, the J gene TRBJ1-2; TRBD1 is a possible D gene (6 bases). This specimen was unstimulated CD8+ T cells sorted from spleen or lymph node cells, taken before intestinal transplant. The sequence was collected from a human donor who received an intestinal transplant. This CDR3 is CASSPLGTSYGYTF. The CDR3 DNA sequence: TGTGCCAGCAGTCCACTCGGGACAAGCTATGGCTACACCTTC.